Each of the 20 T cell receptor beta chains below was sequenced from the same sample in a study of CD8 T cells in Susac syndrome. RNA in amounts of about 0.45 to 1 ug was reverse transcribed with random hexamers. TCRdb re-called the immunoSEQ multiplex PCR reads with MiXCR, one entry per CDR3 protein. The repertoire includes roughly 140,000 distinct CDR3 sequences, roughly 96% of them detected once, and 0.15% sits in the top ten. The sequenced sample was CD8+ T cells from PBMCs. The origin of the receptors is a human donor with multiple sclerosis.

The chain employs TRBV20-1 and TRBJ2-1, with a weak D call TRBD2 (6 bases). CDR1 is DFQATT and CDR2 is SNEGSKA in the germline V gene (reference sequence). CDR3 length equals 16 residues. Deletions cut 6 bases from V and 4 bases from J, with 22 bases between. The CDR3 sequence is CSALPQLGGLYNEQFF. The CDR3 bases are TGCAGTGCCCTCCCGCAGCTCGGGGGATTATACAATGAGCAGTTCTTC.

The chain recombines TRBV13 with TRBJ2-1, with 9 nucleotides matching TRBD2. The CDR3 is 15 amino acids. CDR1 is PRHDT and CDR2 is FYEKMQ in the germline V gene (reference sequence). V was clipped by 10 bases and J by 6 bases; unmatched bases: 13. For the CDR3, the DNA is TGTGCCATCCCACTTGGCGGGGGGGCTGTCAATGAGCAGTTCTTC. This codes for CAIPLGGGAVNEQFF. Supplemented by reference TRBV13 and TRBJ2-1, the full variable domain reads AAGVIQSPRHLIKEKRETATLKCYPIPRHDTVYWYQQGPGQDPQFLISFYEKMQSDKGSIPDRFSAQQFSDYHSELNMSSLELGDSALYFCAIPLGGGAVNEQFFGPGTRLTVL.

The chain has TRBV30 and TRBJ2-7, with 8 bases aligning to TRBD1. V lost 3 bases and J lost 4; bases outside the gene matches: 8. The CDR3 runs 14 residues. The germline V gene encodes CDR1 GTSNPN and CDR2 SVGIG (reference sequence). The CDR3 DNA follows: TGTGCCTGGAGCACCGGGACAGGCCTTTACGAGCAGTACTTC. Translated: CAWSTGTGLYEQYF.

The chain recombines TRBV29-1 with TRBJ1-1; TRBD1 agrees at 9 bases. J lost 3 bases, V lost 6 bases, and 8 bases had no gene match. The germline gives CDR1 SQVTM, CDR2 ANQGSEA. This CDR3 is 14 amino acids long. In DNA form, the CDR3 reads TGCAGCGTCCTACCGGGACAGGGCGACACTGAAGCTTTCTTT. Translating gives CSVLPGQGDTEAFF. The variable domain in full, completed from reference TRBV29-1 and TRBJ1-1, reads SAVISQKPSRDICQRGTSLTIQCQVDSQVTMMFWYRQQPGQSLTLIATANQGSEATYESGFVIDKFPISRPNLTFSTLTVSNMSPEDSSIYLCSVLPGQGDTEAFFGQGTRLTVV.

V is TRBV7-9 and J is TRBJ2-1; TRBD2 is a possible D gene (5 bases). Germline values: CDR1 SEHNR, CDR2 FQNEAQ (reference sequence). This CDR3 region has 13 residues. Trimming removed 5 bases from V and 7 bases from J, with 12 bases in between. DNA of the CDR3: TGTGCCAGCAGCCATGGACTCTCGAATGAGCAGTTCTTC. Translating it yields CASSHGLSNEQFF.

V usage is TRBV20-1 and J usage is TRBJ2-1, with 9 nucleotides matching TRBD1. The CDR3 spans 13 residues. J gave up 5 bases and V 1 base, and 0 bases lay outside the gene matches. CDR1 DFQATT and CDR2 SNEGSKA come from the germline V gene (reference sequence). CDR3 protein: CSARGDRDNEQFF. CDR3 DNA sequence: TGCAGTGCTAGAGGGGACAGGGACAATGAGCAGTTCTTC.

This chain connects TRBV20-1 to TRBJ2-3; possible D gene TRBD2, 6 bases. V dropped 6 bases and J dropped 2 bases, with 18 bases sitting between them. This CDR3 has 15 residues. Germline CDR1 DFQATT, CDR2 SNEGSKA (reference sequence). CDR3 bases: TGCAGTGCAACCGGGAGTAATGAACACACAGATACGCAGTATTTT. Its translation: CSATGSNEHTDTQYF.

The chain employs TRBV7-8 and TRBJ1-2, with D possibly matching TRBD1 (6 bases). Germline V gene lookup returns CDR1 SGHVS and CDR2 FQNEAQ. V was cut by 5 bases and J by 8 bases, with 15 bases left in between. This CDR3 contains 13 residues. In DNA form, the CDR3 reads TGTGCCAGCAGCCCCGGGGGGCTGGTGGGCTACACCTTC. Protein product: CASSPGGLVGYTF.

The chain carries TRBV6-5 and TRBJ1-1; the match to TRBD1 covers 7 bases. Germline assignment: CDR1 MNHEY and CDR2 SVGAGI. This CDR3 is built from 14 residues. Trimming removed 2 bases from V and 7 bases from J; junction bases left unmatched: 7. CDR3 sequence: CASSYGTVFSEAFF. The CDR3 DNA reads TGTGCCAGCAGTTACGGGACAGTTTTTAGTGAAGCTTTCTTT.

This clonotype has only one observation. This rearrangement joins TRBV7-8 to TRBJ2-2; D might be TRBD2 (6 bases). V lost 4 bases and J lost 3, with 21 bases in between. The CDR3 is made up of 18 amino acids. Germline assignment: CDR1 SGHVS and CDR2 FQNEAQ. The CDR3 is CASSSKPPSAGDTGELFF. The CDR3 coding sequence is TGTGCCAGCAGCTCGAAACCACCTAGCGCTGGGGACACCGGGGAGCTGTTTTTT.

This sequence joins TRBV27 and TRBJ2-7; D assignment may be TRBD1 or TRBD2 (6 bases each). This CDR3 contains 15 residues. Trimming removed 8 bases from V and 7 bases from J, with 24 bases in between. Germline V gene data show CDR1 as MNHEY and CDR2 as SMNVEV (reference sequence). The CDR3: CASGPSLGGPQEQYV. Written as DNA, the CDR3 is TGTGCCAGCGGCCCGTCCTTGGGGGGCCCCCAAGAGCAGTACGTC.

This clonotype is a singleton in its sample. CDR3 nucleotide sequence: TGTGCCAGCAGCCAAGATGAAGGGGCCTCCTACGAGCAGTACTTC. Amino acids: CASSQDEGASYEQYF. The rearrangement uses TRBV4-2 and TRBJ2-7, with D tentatively TRBD1 (5 bases). V lost 0 bases and J 0 bases, leaving 9 bases between the germline ends. The CDR3 contains 15 residues. The V gene's germline CDR1 is LGHNA and CDR2 YNFKEQ.

V and J are TRBV29-1 and TRBJ2-3; D is undetermined. Trimming shortened V by 3 bases and J by 0 bases, and 7 bases separated the two germline ends. This CDR3 is built from 13 residues. Germline CDR1 is SQVTM and CDR2 is ANQGSEA. The CDR3: CSVDRSSTDTQYF. CDR3 nucleotide sequence: TGCAGCGTTGACAGATCTAGCACAGATACGCAGTATTTT.

The chain employs TRBV2 and TRBJ2-7; D unresolved. The CDR3 runs 15 residues. Germline-derived CDR1 and CDR2 are SNHLY and FYNNEI. Trimming stripped 4 bases from V and 2 bases from J, with 15 bases between. CDR3 sequence reads: CASSGTDLGPYEQYF. CDR3 coding DNA: TGTGCCAGCAGTGGAACAGACCTCGGGCCCTACGAGCAGTACTTC.

The chain uses TRBV27 and TRBJ1-5, with D tentatively TRBD1 (6 bases). Per germline, CDR1 MNHEY and CDR2 SMNVEV (reference sequence). The CDR3 is 14 residues long. V was clipped by 3 bases and J by 2 bases, with 8 bases between them. The CDR3 here is CASSFSGGNQPQHF. The CDR3 nucleotides read TGTGCCAGCAGTTTCTCAGGGGGCAATCAGCCCCAGCATTTT.

The chain's CDR3 is CSARDQGAIEAFF. In nucleotides, the CDR3 is TGCAGTGCTAGAGATCAGGGGGCGATTGAAGCTTTCTTT. The chain employs TRBV20-1 and TRBJ1-1, with 8 bases aligning to TRBD1. The trim removed 0 bases at V and 7 bases at J, leaving 4 bases unmatched. The CDR3 covers 13 residues. Germline V gene sequence: CDR1 DFQATT, CDR2 SNEGSKA (reference sequence).

The chain is built from TRBV9 and TRBJ2-5; 8 bases are shared with TRBD2. Germline CDR1 SGDLS, CDR2 YYNGEE. The CDR3 has 15 amino acids. V lost 4 bases and J lost 1; bases outside the gene matches: 6. The CDR3 nucleotides read TGTGCCAGCAGCCGGAGCGGGGGCCCCCAAGAGACCCAGTACTTC. This codes for CASSRSGGPQETQYF.

The chain combines TRBV7-2 with TRBJ2-7, with D unresolved. Germline CDR1 and CDR2: SGHTA and FQGNSA. The CDR3 is 15 amino acids. Trimming removed 4 bases from V and 3 bases from J, with 16 bases in between. This chain's CDR3 is CASSSHPYPFYEQYV. DNA for the CDR3: TGTGCCAGCAGCTCCCACCCTTACCCTTTCTACGAGCAGTACGTC.

The gene calls are TRBV20-1 and TRBJ2-1; D ambiguous. The CDR3 extends over 10 amino acids. Germline CDR1 reads DFQATT; CDR2 reads SNEGSKA (reference sequence). V lost 5 bases and J 10 bases, leaving 9 bases between the germline ends. This CDR3 reads CSAGVWEQFF. DNA for the CDR3: TGCAGTGCTGGGGTTTGGGAGCAGTTCTTC.

This chain connects TRBV9 to TRBJ2-7; the D call may be TRBD1 or TRBD2 (5 bases each). V was trimmed by 0 bases and J by 4 bases, leaving 11 bases between them. Germline lookup yields CDR1 SGDLS and CDR2 YYNGEE. The CDR3 covers 14 residues. The CDR3 bases are TGTGCCAGCAGCGTAGGAGGCAGGGAGTACGAGCAGTACTTC. Translated: CASSVGGREYEQYF. Filled out from reference TRBV9 and TRBJ2-7, the complete variable domain reads DSGVTQTPKHLITATGQRVTLRCSPRSGDLSVYWYQQSLDQGLQFLIQYYNGEERAKGNILERFSAQQFPDLHSELNLSSLELGDSALYFCASSVGGREYEQYFGPGTRLTVT.